The source of this TCR beta chain is a study of blood T cell repertoires in COVID-19. Overall study: COVID-19 samples collected from the United States, Italy and Spain covered acute and convalescent phases.

As processed by the authors: Amplification of reference gene primers was used by the study to estimate nucleated cell counts. TCRdb's table, derived via immunoSEQ multiplex PCR, lists solely in-frame clones and lacks some. The DNA was the basis for D and trimming; V, J and clone size are from that table. The table has about 210,000 clones, 84% seen once; the top ten hold 2% to 2.5%. Germline-derived CDR1 and CDR2 are SGHRS and YFSETQ. The CDR3 has 14 residues. Deletions cut 0 bases from V and 5 bases from J, with 11 bases between. The sequenced sample consisted of peripheral blood. The chain couples TRBV5-1 to TRBJ1-1, with D possibly being TRBD1 (6 bases). The clonotype was recovered from a man in his forties who had recovered from COVID-19. The CDR3: CASSLVGAGTEAFF. CDR3 nucleotides: TGCGCCAGCAGCTTGGTGGGGGCGGGTACTGAAGCTTTCTTT. The variable domain in full, completed from reference TRBV5-1 and TRBJ1-1, reads KAGVTQTPRYLIKTRGQQVTLSCSPISGHRSVSWYQQTPGQGLQFLFEYFSETQRNKGNFPGRFSGRQFSNSRSEMNVSTLELGDSALYLCASSLVGAGTEAFFGQGTRLTVV.